This TCR beta chain was sequenced for a study of control samples from healthy donors and cancer patients. Measured with immunoSEQ multiplex PCR; TCRdb has only the in-frame clones, and not every one. The repertoire consists of 100,000 or so clones, with about 89% occurring once and the leading ten covering 7.8%. J lost 2 bases, V lost 1 base, and 12 bases had no gene match. The germline V gene encodes CDR1 SGHVS and CDR2 FQNEAQ. The CDR3 sequence is 19 residues long. Sequenced sample: blood. This clonotype originated in a man aged 25-45 years in good health. The rearrangement joins TRBV7-8 to TRBJ2-7; 12 nucleotides agree with TRBD2. The CDR3 DNA is TGTGCCAGCAGCTTAGGAAGGACTAGCGGGAAGGTAATACCCTACGAGCAGTACTTC. This sequence encodes CASSLGRTSGKVIPYEQYF.